The 28 T cell receptor beta chains in this list originate from one sample, sequenced in a study of CD8 T cells in ankylosing spondylitis. TCRdb processed the 5' RACE reads anew with MiXCR; each CDR3 protein has one entry. The table has about 340,000 distinct CDR3 sequences, 20% to 25% seen once. Sequenced input: blood, either unsorted or a sorted T cell fraction (not recorded which). These receptors all come from a male donor with ankylosing spondylitis or in good health (not recorded which).

Comments on this clonotype: A much larger clone differs by one base, so this may be a read error. The CDR3, as DNA: TGCGCCAGCAGCCATGGGACTAGCGTATCCGGGGAGCTGGTTTTT. This gives the protein CASSHGTSVSGELVF. The rearrangement uses TRBV4-1 and TRBJ2-2; TRBD2 matches 10 bases. Germline V gene lookup returns CDR1 MGHRA and CDR2 YSYEKL. CDR3 length: 15 residues.

This clonotype was seen only a few times. This chain joins TRBV27 and TRBJ2-7, with no clear D. Between the trimmed V and J ends, which lost 3 bases and 3 bases, there was a span of 12 bases. The CDR3 is made up of 14 amino acids. Germline loops: CDR1 MNHEY, CDR2 SMNVEV (reference sequence). The CDR3 reads CASSFARSGYEQYF. CDR3 DNA: TGTGCCAGCAGTTTTGCCAGGTCAGGCTACGAGCAGTACTTC.

Many counts were recorded for this clonotype. The chain recombines TRBV9 with TRBJ2-7; 7 bases match TRBD1. The CDR3 contains 12 residues. Germline V CDR1 and CDR2: SGDLS, YYNGEE. V dropped 2 bases and J dropped 7; count of bases not matched to a gene: 3. The CDR3 here is CASSVTGREQYF. The CDR3 nucleotides read TGTGCCAGCAGCGTGACAGGGAGAGAGCAGTACTTC.

The rearrangement joins TRBV30 to TRBJ2-5, with TRBD1 identical over 8 bases. The germline V gene encodes CDR1 GTSNPN and CDR2 SVGIG (reference sequence). J lost 5 bases, V lost 0 bases, and 8 bases had no gene match. This CDR3 is built from 15 residues. The CDR3 DNA is TGTGCCTGGAGTGTATTGTCAGGGGGCAGGGAGACCCAGTACTTC. This translates into CAWSVLSGGRETQYF.

The V call is TRBV27, the J call TRBJ1-1; D possibly corresponds to TRBD1 (6 bases). Germline V lookup: CDR1 MNHEY, CDR2 SMNVEV (reference sequence). V lost 6 bases, J lost 8 bases, and 19 bases lay in between. The CDR3 has 14 amino acids. CDR3 nucleotides: TGTGCCAGCAGCCCTGGGGACAACAGGTTAGAAGCTTTCTTT. Translation gives CASSPGDNRLEAFF.

CDR3 bases: TGTGCCAGCACCCTCCGGGGCGAGGGAAAGACCCAGTACTTC. The encoded protein is CASTLRGEGKTQYF. V is TRBV6-1 and J is TRBJ2-5; perhaps D is TRBD1 or TRBD2 (5 bases each). The CDR3 is 14 residues long. Germline assignment: CDR1 MNHNS and CDR2 SASEGT. The V end was cut by 7 bases, the J end by 6 bases, with 18 bases between.

The gene calls are TRBV12-3 or TRBV12-4 and TRBJ2-7, with a possible D match to TRBD1 (6 bases). The CDR3 has 15 amino acids. Trimming took off 3 bases at V and 3 bases at J, with 15 bases between the two ends. The CDR3 DNA sequence: TGTGCCAGCAGTTTCTACCGGGACACTCGCTACGAGCAGTACTTC. Its translation is CASSFYRDTRYEQYF.

The gene calls are TRBV20-1 and TRBJ2-1; no firm D call. This CDR3 has 13 amino acids. Germline V lookup: CDR1 DFQATT, CDR2 SNEGSKA (reference sequence). Deletions cut 0 bases from V and 7 bases from J, with 10 bases between. CDR3 nucleotides: TGCAGTGCTAGAGATGAACTCTTAAATGAGCAGTTCTTC. As protein: CSARDELLNEQFF.

This clonotype was recorded a few times. V is TRBV4-1 and J is TRBJ1-2; D is ambiguous. This CDR3 is built from 15 residues. In germline, CDR1 is MGHRA, CDR2 YSYEKL. V lost 0 bases to trimming and J lost 8 bases, with 16 bases between them. CDR3 in amino acids: CASSQEVMDVRGYTF. CDR3 DNA sequence: TGCGCCAGCAGCCAAGAGGTAATGGACGTTCGGGGCTACACCTTC.

The rearrangement links TRBV5-1 to TRBJ2-7; no firm D call. Germline lookup yields CDR1 SGHRS and CDR2 YFSETQ. Trimming stripped 3 bases from V and 3 bases from J, with 19 bases between. CDR3 length equals 16 residues. The CDR3 sequence is CASSSARAFPRYEQYF. Written as DNA, the CDR3 is TGCGCCAGCAGCTCCGCTAGGGCATTCCCACGCTACGAGCAGTACTTC.

This clonotype was counted only a few times. The rearrangement joins TRBV7-9 to TRBJ2-1; 7 positions match TRBD2. Per the germline V gene, CDR1 is SEHNR and CDR2 is FQNEAQ (reference sequence). This CDR3 has 16 residues. Germline trimming cut 8 bases from V and 0 bases from J; bases unmatched to any gene: 10. The CDR3 DNA follows: TGTGCCAGCGGGCGTTCAAGCGGGGCCTCCTACAATGAGCAGTTCTTC. Translated, it gives CASGRSSGASYNEQFF.

At least ten counts were recorded for this clonotype. The rearrangement joins TRBV6-5 to TRBJ2-4; 8 bases line up with TRBD1. Trimming cost V 5 bases and J 9 bases; bases outside gene matches: 9. This CDR3 has 14 residues. The germline V gene has CDR1 MNHEY and CDR2 SVGAGI. The CDR3 DNA reads as TGTGCCAGCAGTAACCCAGGGGGCTCAAGCATTCAGTACTTC. As protein: CASSNPGGSSIQYF.

The chain carries TRBV28 and TRBJ2-5; 8 bases align to TRBD1. CDR3 size: 15 residues. CDR1 and CDR2 from the germline V gene are MDHEN and SYDVKM. V shed 3 bases, J shed 3 bases, and the junction held 6 bases outside the gene matches. The CDR3 DNA follows: TGTGCCAGCAGTTTCCCAGACAGGGGTGAAGAGACCCAGTACTTC. It is translated as CASSFPDRGEETQYF. The entire variable domain, with the rest obtained from reference TRBV28 and TRBJ2-5, is as follows: DVKVTQSSRYLVKRTGEKVFLECVQDMDHENMFWYRQDPGLGLRLIYFSYDVKMKEKGDIPEGYSVSREKKERFSLILESASTNQTSMYLCASSFPDRGEETQYFGPGTRLLVL.

Within the sample, this clonotype is medium-sized (0.01 to 0.1%). The chain combines TRBV6-4 with TRBJ2-2; TRBD1 or TRBD2 may be the D gene (5 bases each). This CDR3 spans 14 amino acids. Germline V gene sequence: CDR1 MRHNA, CDR2 SNTAGT. The V gene lost 3 bases and the J gene lost 3 bases, with 8 bases spanning the gap. The CDR3 is CASSEGDDTGELFF. CDR3 nucleotide sequence: TGTGCCAGCAGTGAAGGGGACGACACCGGGGAGCTGTTTTTT.

This clonotype was observed a handful of times. This CDR3 is CASSASWPGNTGELFF. Written as DNA, the CDR3 is TGTGCCAGCAGCGCCTCTTGGCCAGGGAACACCGGGGAGCTGTTTTTT. The rearrangement uses TRBV9 and TRBJ2-2; D remains unclear. The CDR3 extends over 16 amino acids. The V end was cut by 3 bases, the J end by 1 base, with 13 bases between. Germline CDR1 reads SGDLS; CDR2 reads YYNGEE.

The chain joins TRBV12-3 or TRBV12-4 to TRBJ1-2; D not certain. This CDR3 spans 13 amino acids. V was cut by 8 bases and J by 4 bases, with 14 bases left in between. CDR3 region: CASWGWELYGYTF. The CDR3 coding sequence is TGTGCCAGCTGGGGATGGGAGCTCTATGGCTACACCTTC.

The V and J genes are TRBV21-1 and TRBJ2-3; the table names TRBD1, a call not compared with the DNA. TRBV21-1 is listed as a pseudogene. CDR3 length: 17 amino acids. The CDR3 sequence is CASSPGGQDSSTDTQYF. DNA of the CDR3: TGTGCCAGCAGCCCAGGGGGGCAGGATTCTAGCACAGATACGCAGTATTTT.

This clonotype was counted between two and nine times. The chain carries TRBV10-3 and TRBJ2-2; no clear D gene. From germline, CDR1 is ENHRY and CDR2 SYGVKD. V dropped 0 bases and J dropped 1 base, with 6 bases sitting between them. The CDR3 runs to 15 residues. The CDR3, as DNA: TGTGCCATCAGTGAGTCTAGAGAGAACACCGGGGAGCTGTTTTTT. It codes for CAISESRENTGELFF.

The V and J genes are TRBV10-2 and TRBJ2-7; D unclear. This CDR3 is 16 amino acids long. Germline assignment: CDR1 WSHSY and CDR2 SAAADI. Trimming cost V 1 base and J 5 bases, with 18 bases left between them. The CDR3 DNA reads as TGCGCCAGCAGTGAGTGGGATCCACCGTTGAGCGACGAGCAGTACTTC. Protein product: CASSEWDPPLSDEQYF.

This clonotype was observed a handful of times. CDR3 loop: CASSSGVGMNTEAFF. The DNA of the CDR3 is TGTGCCAGCAGCTCAGGGGTCGGGATGAACACTGAAGCTTTCTTT. The J gene is TRBJ1-1, the V gene TRBV11-2; TRBD1 is a possible D gene (6 bases). The ends were cut back, 4 bases at V and 0 bases at J, with 12 bases in the middle. The germline gives CDR1 SGHAT, CDR2 FQNNGV. The CDR3 spans 15 residues.

This clonotype was detected a few times. The V and J genes are TRBV27 and TRBJ2-5; tentatively, D is TRBD2 (5 bases). Trimming left V 6 bases short and J 1 base short, with 12 bases between. The CDR3 is 14 residues long. Germline CDR1 and CDR2: MNHEY and SMNVEV (reference sequence). The CDR3 nucleotides read TGTGCCAGCAGGCCCCCCGGGGTCCAAGAGACCCAGTACTTC. This gives the protein CASRPPGVQETQYF.

The chain combines TRBV25-1 with TRBJ2-1; tentatively, D is TRBD1 or TRBD2 (6 bases each). CDR3 length equals 13 residues. Trimming pared 4 bases from V and 9 bases from J, leaving 13 bases between. Germline V gives CDR1 MGHDK, CDR2 SYGVNS. CDR3 sequence (DNA): TGTGCCAGCAGTGCCGGGGGCGCGGGTGAGCAGTTCTTC. Protein: CASSAGGAGEQFF.

The J gene is TRBJ1-5, the V gene TRBV27, with 7 nucleotides matching TRBD1. V was clipped by 5 bases and J by 3 bases; unmatched bases: 10. This CDR3 is built from 16 residues. CDR1 and CDR2 from the germline V gene are MNHEY and SMNVEV (reference sequence). CDR3: CASSGGTVAYNQPQHF. The DNA of the CDR3 is TGTGCCAGCAGTGGGGGGACAGTAGCTTACAATCAGCCCCAGCATTTT.

The rearrangement uses TRBV2 and TRBJ2-7; D may be TRBD1 or TRBD2 (5 bases each). The germline gives CDR1 SNHLY, CDR2 FYNNEI. Trimming removed 4 bases at V and 5 bases at J, with 12 bases between. This CDR3 is built from 13 residues. This chain's CDR3 is CASSAEGHHEQYF. DNA of the CDR3: TGTGCCAGCAGTGCTGAGGGGCACCACGAGCAGTACTTC. The variable domain in full, with the rest retrieved from reference TRBV2 and TRBJ2-7, is EPEVTQTPSHQVTQMGQEVILRCVPISNHLYFYWYRQILGQKVEFLVSFYNNEISEKSEIFDDQFSVERPDGSNFTLKIRSTKLEDSAMYFCASSAEGHHEQYFGPGTRLTVT.

Only a few counts were recorded for this clonotype. The chain combines TRBV29-1 with TRBJ2-1; TRBD2 matches 13 bases. Per germline, CDR1 SQVTM and CDR2 ANQGSEA. The CDR3 has 17 amino acids. V shed 4 bases, J shed 3 bases, and the junction held 9 bases outside the gene matches. The CDR3: CSVAGAGTSGVYNEQFF. In DNA form, the CDR3 reads TGCAGCGTTGCGGGGGCCGGGACTAGCGGGGTCTACAATGAGCAGTTCTTC.

The genes are TRBV6-5 and TRBJ1-2; tentatively, D is TRBD1 (6 bases). There are 14 residues in the CDR3. The V gene lost 9 bases and the J gene lost 2 bases, with 16 bases spanning the gap. From germline, CDR1 is MNHEY and CDR2 SVGAGI. This CDR3 reads CASRADRSNYGYTF. The CDR3 coding sequence is TGTGCCAGTCGAGCCGACAGGTCCAACTATGGCTACACCTTC.

This clonotype was seen many times. This sequence joins TRBV12-3 or TRBV12-4 and TRBJ1-1; D may be TRBD1 (5 bases). Deletions cut 1 base from V and 7 bases from J, with 13 bases between. The CDR3 runs to 14 residues. The CDR3 coding sequence is TGTGCCAGCAGTTTAGTGGGGACCGGGAGTGAAGCTTTCTTT. Translated, it gives CASSLVGTGSEAFF.

There are a few counts of this clonotype. The chain employs TRBV29-1 and TRBJ2-3; a weak D match, TRBD2 (5 bases). Per the germline V gene, CDR1 is SQVTM and CDR2 is ANQGSEA. V lost 4 bases and J lost 5, with 7 bases in between. The CDR3 is 11 residues long. Here the CDR3 DNA reads TGCAGCGTTGCCGGGGTAGATACGCAGTATTTT. This translates into CSVAGVDTQYF.